This TCR beta chain stems from a study of blood T cell repertoires in COVID-19. V gave up 4 bases and J gave up 4 bases, with 19 bases separating them. CDR1 is SGHTA, CDR2 FQGNSA, per germline. The CDR3 is 16 residues long. Clones were sequenced by immunoSEQ multiplex PCR, and TCRdb holds only the in-frame ones, with some missing. The data show 90,000 to 120,000 clones, roughly nine tenths seen once. This chain joins TRBV7-2 and TRBJ1-2; D is ambiguous. The clonotype originates from a human donor in a cohort sampled during active COVID-19. The material sequenced was peripheral blood. The CDR3 nucleotides are TGTGCCAGCAGCTCGTACCTCGAGTCGAATTCCTATGGCTACACCTTC. This codes for CASSSYLESNSYGYTF.